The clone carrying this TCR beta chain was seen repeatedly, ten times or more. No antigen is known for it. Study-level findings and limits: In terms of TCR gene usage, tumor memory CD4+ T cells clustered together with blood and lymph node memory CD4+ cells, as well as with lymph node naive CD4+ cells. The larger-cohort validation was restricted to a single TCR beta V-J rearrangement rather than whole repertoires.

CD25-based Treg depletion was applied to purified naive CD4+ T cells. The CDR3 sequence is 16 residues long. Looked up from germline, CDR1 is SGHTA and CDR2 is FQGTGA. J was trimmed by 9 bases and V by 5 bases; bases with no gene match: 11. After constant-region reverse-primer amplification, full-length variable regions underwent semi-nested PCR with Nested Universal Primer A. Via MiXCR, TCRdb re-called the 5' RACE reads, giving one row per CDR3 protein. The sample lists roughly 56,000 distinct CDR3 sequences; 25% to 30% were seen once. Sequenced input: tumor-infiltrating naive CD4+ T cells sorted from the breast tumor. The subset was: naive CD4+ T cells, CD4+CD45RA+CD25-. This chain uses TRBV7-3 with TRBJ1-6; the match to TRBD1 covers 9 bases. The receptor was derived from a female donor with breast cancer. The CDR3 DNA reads TGTGCCAGCAGCGTCGGGACGGGACAGGGTGCTTCACCCCTCCACTTT. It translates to CASSVGTGQGASPLHF.